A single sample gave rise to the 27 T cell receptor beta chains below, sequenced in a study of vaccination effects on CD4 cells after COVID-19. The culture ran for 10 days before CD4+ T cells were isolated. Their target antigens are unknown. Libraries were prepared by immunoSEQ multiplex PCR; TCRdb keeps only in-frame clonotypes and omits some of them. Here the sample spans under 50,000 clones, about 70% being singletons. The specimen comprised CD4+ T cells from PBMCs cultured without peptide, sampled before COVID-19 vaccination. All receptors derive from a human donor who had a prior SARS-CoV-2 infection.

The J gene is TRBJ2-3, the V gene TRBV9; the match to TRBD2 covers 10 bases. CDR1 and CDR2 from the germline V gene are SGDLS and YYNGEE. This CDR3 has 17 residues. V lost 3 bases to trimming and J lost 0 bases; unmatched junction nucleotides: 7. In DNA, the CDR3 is TGTGCCAGCAGCGAAACGATAGCGGGAGGTAGCACAGATACGCAGTATTTT. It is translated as CASSETIAGGSTDTQYF.

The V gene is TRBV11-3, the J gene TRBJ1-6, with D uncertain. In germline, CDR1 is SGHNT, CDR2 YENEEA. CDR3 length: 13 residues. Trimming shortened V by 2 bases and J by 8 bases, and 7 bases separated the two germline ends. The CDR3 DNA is TGTGCCAGCAGCTTATTTCAAGATTCACCCCTCCACTTT. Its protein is CASSLFQDSPLHF.

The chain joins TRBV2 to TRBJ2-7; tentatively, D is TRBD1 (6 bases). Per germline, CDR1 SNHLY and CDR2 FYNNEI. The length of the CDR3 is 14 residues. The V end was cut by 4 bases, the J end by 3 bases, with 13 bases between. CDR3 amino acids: CASSGVQGNYEQYF. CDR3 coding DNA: TGTGCCAGCAGTGGCGTGCAGGGGAACTACGAGCAGTACTTC.

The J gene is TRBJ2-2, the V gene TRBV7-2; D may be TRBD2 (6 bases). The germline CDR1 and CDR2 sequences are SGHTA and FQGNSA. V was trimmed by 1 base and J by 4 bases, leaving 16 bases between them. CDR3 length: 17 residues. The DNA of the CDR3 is TGTGCCAGCAGCTTAGAGGCTCCGACGCGGGGCACCGGGGAGCTGTTTTTT. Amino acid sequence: CASSLEAPTRGTGELFF.

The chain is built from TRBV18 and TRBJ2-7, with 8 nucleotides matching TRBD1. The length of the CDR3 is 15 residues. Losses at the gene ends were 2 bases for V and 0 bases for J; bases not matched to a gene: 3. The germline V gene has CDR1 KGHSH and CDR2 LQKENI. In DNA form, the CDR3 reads TGTGCCAGCTCACCAGGGACAGGTCTCTCCTACGAGCAGTACTTC. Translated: CASSPGTGLSYEQYF.

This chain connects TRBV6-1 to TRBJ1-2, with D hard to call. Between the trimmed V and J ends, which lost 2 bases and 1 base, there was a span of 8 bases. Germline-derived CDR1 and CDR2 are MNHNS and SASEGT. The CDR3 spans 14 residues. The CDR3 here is CASSELWINYGYTF. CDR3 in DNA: TGTGCCAGCAGTGAACTGTGGATTAACTATGGCTACACCTTC.

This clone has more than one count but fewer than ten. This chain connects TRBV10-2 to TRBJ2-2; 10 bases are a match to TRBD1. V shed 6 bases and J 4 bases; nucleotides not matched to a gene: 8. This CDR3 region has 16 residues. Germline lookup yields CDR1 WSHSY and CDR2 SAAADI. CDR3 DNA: TGCGCCAGCAGGGGGGACAGGGGTATCGGCACCGGGGAGCTGTTTTTT. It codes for CASRGDRGIGTGELFF.

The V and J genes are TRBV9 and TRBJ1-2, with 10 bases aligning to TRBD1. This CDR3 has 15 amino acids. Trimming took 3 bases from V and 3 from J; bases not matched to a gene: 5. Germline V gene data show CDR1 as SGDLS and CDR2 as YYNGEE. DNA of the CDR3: TGTGCCAGCAGCGCTTGGGACAGGGGTGACTATGGCTACACCTTC. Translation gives CASSAWDRGDYGYTF.

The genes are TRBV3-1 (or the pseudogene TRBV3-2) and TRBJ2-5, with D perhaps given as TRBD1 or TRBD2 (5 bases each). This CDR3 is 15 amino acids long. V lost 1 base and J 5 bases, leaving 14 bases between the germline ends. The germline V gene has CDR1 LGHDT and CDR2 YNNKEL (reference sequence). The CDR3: CASSQVAGSRETQYF. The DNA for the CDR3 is TGTGCCAGCAGCCAAGTGGCAGGGAGTAGGGAGACCCAGTACTTC.

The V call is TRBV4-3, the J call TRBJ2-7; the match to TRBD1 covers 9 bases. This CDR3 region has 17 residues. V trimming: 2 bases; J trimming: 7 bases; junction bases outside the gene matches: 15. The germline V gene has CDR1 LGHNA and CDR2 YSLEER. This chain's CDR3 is CASSQIAGTGHSLEQYF. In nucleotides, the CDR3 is TGCGCCAGCAGCCAAATCGCTGGGACAGGGCATTCTCTTGAGCAGTACTTC.

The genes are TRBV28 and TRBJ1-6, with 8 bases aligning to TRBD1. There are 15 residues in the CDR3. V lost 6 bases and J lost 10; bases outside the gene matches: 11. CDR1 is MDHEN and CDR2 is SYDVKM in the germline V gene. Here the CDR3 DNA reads TGTGCCAGCAGCGGTGGACAGGGCCTTTTGTCACCCCTCCACTTT. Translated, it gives CASSGGQGLLSPLHF.

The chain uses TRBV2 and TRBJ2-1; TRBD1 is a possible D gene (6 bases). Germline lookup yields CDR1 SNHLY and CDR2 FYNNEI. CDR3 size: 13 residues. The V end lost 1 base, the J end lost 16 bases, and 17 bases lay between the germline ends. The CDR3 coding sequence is TGTGCCAGCAGTGAAGGTCACGACAGGCTCGGATTCTTC. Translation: CASSEGHDRLGFF.

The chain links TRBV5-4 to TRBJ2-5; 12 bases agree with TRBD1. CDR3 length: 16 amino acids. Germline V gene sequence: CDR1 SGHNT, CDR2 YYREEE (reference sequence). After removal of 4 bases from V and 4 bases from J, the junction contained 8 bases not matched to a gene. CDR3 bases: TGTGCCAGCAGCGGTACGGGACAGGGGGCCCCAGAGACCCAGTACTTC. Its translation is CASSGTGQGAPETQYF.

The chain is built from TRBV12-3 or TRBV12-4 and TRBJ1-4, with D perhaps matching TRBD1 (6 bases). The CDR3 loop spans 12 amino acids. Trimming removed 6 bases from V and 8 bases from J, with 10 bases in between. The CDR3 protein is CASSRTDEKLFF. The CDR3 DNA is TGTGCCAGCAGCCGGACAGACGAAAAACTGTTTTTT.

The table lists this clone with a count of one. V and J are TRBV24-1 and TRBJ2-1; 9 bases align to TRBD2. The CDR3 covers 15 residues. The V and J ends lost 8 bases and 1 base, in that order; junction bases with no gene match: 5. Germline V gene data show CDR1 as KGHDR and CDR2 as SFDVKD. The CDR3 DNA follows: TGTGCCACCACTGGCGGGAGGGGATCCTACAATGAGCAGTTCTTC. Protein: CATTGGRGSYNEQFF.

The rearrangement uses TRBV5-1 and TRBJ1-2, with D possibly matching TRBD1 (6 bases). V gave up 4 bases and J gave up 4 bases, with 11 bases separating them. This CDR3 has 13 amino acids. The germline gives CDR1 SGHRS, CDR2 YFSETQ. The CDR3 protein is CASSNRVGYGYTF. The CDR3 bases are TGCGCCAGCAGCAACAGGGTTGGCTATGGCTACACCTTC. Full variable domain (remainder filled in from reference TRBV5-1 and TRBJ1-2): KAGVTQTPRYLIKTRGQQVTLSCSPISGHRSVSWYQQTPGQGLQFLFEYFSETQRNKGNFPGRFSGRQFSNSRSEMNVSTLELGDSALYLCASSNRVGYGYTFGSGTRLTVV.

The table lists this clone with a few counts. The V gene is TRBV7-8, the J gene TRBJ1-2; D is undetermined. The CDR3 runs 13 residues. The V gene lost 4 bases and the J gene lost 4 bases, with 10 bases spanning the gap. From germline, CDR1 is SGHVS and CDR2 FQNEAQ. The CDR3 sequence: CASSYGRSYGYTF. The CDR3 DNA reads TGTGCCAGCAGCTACGGACGGTCCTATGGCTACACCTTC.

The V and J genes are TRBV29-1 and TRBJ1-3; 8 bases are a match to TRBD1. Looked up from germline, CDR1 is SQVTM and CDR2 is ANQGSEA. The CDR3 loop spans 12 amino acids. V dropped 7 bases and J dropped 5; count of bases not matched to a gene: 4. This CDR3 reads CSAGTGRNTIYF. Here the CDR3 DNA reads TGCAGCGCCGGGACAGGACGAAACACCATATATTTT.

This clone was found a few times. CDR3 region: CAISGGRTPDYGYTF. The CDR3 region has the DNA TGTGCCATCAGTGGAGGACGTACCCCCGACTATGGCTACACCTTC. This chain uses TRBV10-3 with TRBJ1-2, with no clear D. V dropped 4 bases and J dropped 3 bases, with 15 bases sitting between them. The CDR3 is 15 residues long. Germline CDR1 is ENHRY and CDR2 is SYGVKD.

The CDR3 nucleotides are TGTGCCTGGAGTGCCACGGACAGTTACACTGAAGCTTTCTTT. Translated, it gives CAWSATDSYTEAFF. The genes are TRBV30 and TRBJ1-1, with D possibly being TRBD1 (6 bases). V dropped 1 base and J dropped 3 bases, with 12 bases sitting between them. The CDR3 consists of 14 residues. Germline loops: CDR1 GTSNPN, CDR2 SVGIG (reference sequence).

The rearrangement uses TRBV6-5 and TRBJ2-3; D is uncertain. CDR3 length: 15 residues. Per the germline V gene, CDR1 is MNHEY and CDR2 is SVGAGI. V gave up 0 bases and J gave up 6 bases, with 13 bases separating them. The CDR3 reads CASSYSRQPADTQYF. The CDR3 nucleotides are TGTGCCAGCAGTTACTCGAGGCAGCCAGCGGATACGCAGTATTTT.

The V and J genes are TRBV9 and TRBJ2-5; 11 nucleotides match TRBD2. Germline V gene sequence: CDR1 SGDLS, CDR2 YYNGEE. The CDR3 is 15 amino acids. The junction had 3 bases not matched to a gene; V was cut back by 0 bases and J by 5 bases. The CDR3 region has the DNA TGTGCCAGCAGCGTAGTAGCGGGGGGGAGCGAGACCCAGTACTTC. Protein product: CASSVVAGGSETQYF.

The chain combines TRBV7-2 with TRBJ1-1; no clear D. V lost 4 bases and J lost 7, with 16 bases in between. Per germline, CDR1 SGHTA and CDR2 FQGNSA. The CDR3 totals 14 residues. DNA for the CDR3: TGTGCCAGCAGCTCAGTTGGGAGACCTATTGAAGCTTTCTTT. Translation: CASSSVGRPIEAFF.

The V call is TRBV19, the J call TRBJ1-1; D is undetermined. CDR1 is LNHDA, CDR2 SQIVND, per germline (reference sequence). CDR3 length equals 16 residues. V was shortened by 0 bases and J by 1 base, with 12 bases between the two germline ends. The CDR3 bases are TGTGCCAGTAGTATAGAGGCGTCCCGCTCGAACACTGAAGCTTTCTTT. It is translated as CASSIEASRSNTEAFF.

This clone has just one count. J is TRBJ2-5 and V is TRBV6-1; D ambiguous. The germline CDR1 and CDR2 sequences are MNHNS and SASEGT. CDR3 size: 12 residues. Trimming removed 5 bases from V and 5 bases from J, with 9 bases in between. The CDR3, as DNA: TGTGCCAGCAGTCCCAGTCGGGAGACCCAGTACTTC. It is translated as CASSPSRETQYF.

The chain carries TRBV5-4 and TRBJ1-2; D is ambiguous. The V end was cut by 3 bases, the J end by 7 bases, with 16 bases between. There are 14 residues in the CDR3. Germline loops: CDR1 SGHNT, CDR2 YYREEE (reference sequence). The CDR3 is CASSSNTEPSGYTF. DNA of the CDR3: TGTGCCAGCAGCTCTAACACCGAACCCAGTGGCTACACCTTC.

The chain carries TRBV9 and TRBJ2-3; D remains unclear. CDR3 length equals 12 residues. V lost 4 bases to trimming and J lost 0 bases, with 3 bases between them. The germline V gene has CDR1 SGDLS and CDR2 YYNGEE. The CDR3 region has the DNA TGTGCCAGCAGCTTTAGCACAGATACGCAGTATTTT. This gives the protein CASSFSTDTQYF.